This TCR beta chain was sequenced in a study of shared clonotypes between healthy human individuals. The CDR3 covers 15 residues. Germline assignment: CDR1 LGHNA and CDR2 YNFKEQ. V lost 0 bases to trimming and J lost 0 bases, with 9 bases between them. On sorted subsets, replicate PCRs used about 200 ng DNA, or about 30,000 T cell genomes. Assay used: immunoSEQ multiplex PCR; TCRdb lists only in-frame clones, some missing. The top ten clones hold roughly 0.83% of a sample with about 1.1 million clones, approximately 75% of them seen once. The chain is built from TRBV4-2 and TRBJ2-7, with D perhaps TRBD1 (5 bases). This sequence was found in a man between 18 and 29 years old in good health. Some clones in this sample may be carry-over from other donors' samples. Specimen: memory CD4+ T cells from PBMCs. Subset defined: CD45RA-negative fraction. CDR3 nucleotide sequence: TGTGCCAGCAGCCAAGATCGACAGCGCTCCTACGAGCAGTACTTC. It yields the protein CASSQDRQRSYEQYF.